This TCR beta chain was obtained from a study of OX40 agonist ivuxolimab in advanced cancers. Study as a whole: The dose-escalation cohort was approximately 84% male, with a mean age of 60 years, ranging about 23 to 90.

Overall study results and limits: Clonal expansion in partial responders at 0.1-3.0 mg/kg ranked among the lowest. Certain nonresponding patients likewise had low normalized T-cell clonal expansion.

The CDR3 sequence is 16 residues long. V was pared by 4 bases and J by 6 bases, with 9 bases of the junction left unmatched. Per germline, CDR1 SGHRS and CDR2 YFSETQ. The assay was immunoSEQ multiplex PCR, and TCRdb's table has in-frame clones only and misses some. The top ten hold about 0.48% of the sample, which has approximately 100,000 clones, 90% seen once. Remarks on this clone: Its antigen is undetermined.

The sequence derives from an adult with an advanced solid tumor such as melanoma, head and neck, liver or kidney cancer. Here the sequenced sample was CD4+ or CD8+ T cells sorted from blood, taken in a trial of the OX40 agonist ivuxolimab. The chain carries TRBV5-1 and TRBJ2-3; TRBD2 agrees at 12 bases. CDR3 DNA: TGCGCCAGCAGCCAGACTAGCGGGGGCCCCGGGGATACGCAGTATTTT. Amino acid sequence: CASSQTSGGPGDTQYF.